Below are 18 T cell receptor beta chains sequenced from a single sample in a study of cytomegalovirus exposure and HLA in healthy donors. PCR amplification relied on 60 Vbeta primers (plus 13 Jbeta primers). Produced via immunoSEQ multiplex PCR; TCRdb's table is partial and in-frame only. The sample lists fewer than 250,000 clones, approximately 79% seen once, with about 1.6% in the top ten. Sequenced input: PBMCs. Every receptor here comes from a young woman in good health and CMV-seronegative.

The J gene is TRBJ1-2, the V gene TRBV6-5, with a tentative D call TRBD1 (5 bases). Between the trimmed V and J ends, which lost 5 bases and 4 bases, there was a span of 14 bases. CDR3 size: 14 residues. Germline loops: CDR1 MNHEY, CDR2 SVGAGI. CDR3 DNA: TGTGCCAGCAGTCCCATGACAGAGCTCTATGGCTACACCTTC. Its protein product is CASSPMTELYGYTF.

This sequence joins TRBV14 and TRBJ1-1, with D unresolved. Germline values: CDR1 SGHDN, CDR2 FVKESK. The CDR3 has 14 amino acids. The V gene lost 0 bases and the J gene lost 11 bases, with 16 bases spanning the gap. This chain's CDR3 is CASSQDEAGSVAFF. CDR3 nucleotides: TGTGCCAGCAGCCAAGATGAGGCGGGTTCGGTGGCTTTCTTT.

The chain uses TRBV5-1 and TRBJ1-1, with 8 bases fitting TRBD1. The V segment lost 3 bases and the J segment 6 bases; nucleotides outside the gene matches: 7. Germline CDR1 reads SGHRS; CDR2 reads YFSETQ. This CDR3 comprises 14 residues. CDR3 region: CASSSDRGSAEAFF. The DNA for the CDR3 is TGCGCCAGCAGCTCAGACAGGGGAAGCGCTGAAGCTTTCTTT.

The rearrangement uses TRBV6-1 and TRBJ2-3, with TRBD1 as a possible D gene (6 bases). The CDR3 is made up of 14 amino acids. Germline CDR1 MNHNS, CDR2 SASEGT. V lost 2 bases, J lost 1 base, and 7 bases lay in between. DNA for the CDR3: TGTGCCAGCAGTGAACGACAGGGCACAGATACGCAGTATTTT. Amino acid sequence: CASSERQGTDTQYF.

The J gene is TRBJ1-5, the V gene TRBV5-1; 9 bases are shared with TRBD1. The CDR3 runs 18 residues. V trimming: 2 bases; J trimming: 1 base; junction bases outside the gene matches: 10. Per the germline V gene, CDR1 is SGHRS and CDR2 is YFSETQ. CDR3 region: CASSLKTGGSGSNQPQHF. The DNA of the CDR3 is TGCGCCAGCAGCTTAAAGACAGGGGGAAGTGGAAGCAATCAGCCCCAGCATTTT.

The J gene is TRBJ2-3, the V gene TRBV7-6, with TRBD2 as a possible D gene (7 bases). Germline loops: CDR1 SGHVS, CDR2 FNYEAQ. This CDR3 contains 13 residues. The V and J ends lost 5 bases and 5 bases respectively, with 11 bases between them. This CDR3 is CASSGGAQDTQYF. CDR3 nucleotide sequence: TGTGCCAGCAGCGGGGGGGCGCAAGATACGCAGTATTTT.

In DNA, the CDR3 is TGTGCCAGCAGTGAGTCGGTCTCCTACGAGCAGTACTTC. It encodes CASSESVSYEQYF. The V call is TRBV6-5, the J call TRBJ2-7; D remains unclear. CDR3 size: 13 residues. V was pared by 5 bases and J by 0 bases, with 8 bases between. In germline, CDR1 is MNHEY, CDR2 SVGAGI.

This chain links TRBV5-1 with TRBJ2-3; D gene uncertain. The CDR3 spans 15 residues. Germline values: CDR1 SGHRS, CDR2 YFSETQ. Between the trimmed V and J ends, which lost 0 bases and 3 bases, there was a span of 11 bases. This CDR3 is CASSLDVSVTDTQYF. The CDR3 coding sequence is TGCGCCAGCAGCTTGGATGTATCTGTGACAGATACGCAGTATTTT.

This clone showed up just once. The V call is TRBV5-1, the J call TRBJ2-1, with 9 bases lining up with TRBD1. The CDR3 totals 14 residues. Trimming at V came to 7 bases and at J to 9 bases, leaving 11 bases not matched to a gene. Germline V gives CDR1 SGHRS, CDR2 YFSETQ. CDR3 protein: CASSPGTGSGEQFF. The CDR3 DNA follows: TGCGCCAGCTCCCCCGGGACAGGGTCGGGTGAGCAGTTCTTC.

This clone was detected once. The CDR3 coding sequence is TGTGCCAGCAGTAAACCGGGACTAGCGGGTTACGAGCAGTACTTC. Protein: CASSKPGLAGYEQYF. The chain recombines TRBV6-6 with TRBJ2-7, with 12 bases matching TRBD2. The V and J ends lost 5 bases and 4 bases, in that order; junction bases with no gene match: 6. Germline values: CDR1 MNHNY, CDR2 SVGAGI (reference sequence). The length of the CDR3 is 15 residues.

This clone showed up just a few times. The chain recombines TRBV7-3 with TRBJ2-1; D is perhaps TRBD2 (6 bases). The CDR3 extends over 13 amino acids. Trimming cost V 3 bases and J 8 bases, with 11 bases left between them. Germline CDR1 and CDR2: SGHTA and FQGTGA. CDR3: CASSFGTSYEQFF. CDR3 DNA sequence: TGTGCCAGCAGCTTCGGGACTTCTTATGAGCAGTTCTTC. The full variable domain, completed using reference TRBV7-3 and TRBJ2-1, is GAGVSQTPSNKVTEKGKYVELRCDPISGHTALYWYRQSLGQGPEFLIYFQGTGAADDSGLPNDRFFAVRPEGSVSTLKIQRTERGDSAVYLCASSFGTSYEQFFGPGTRLTVL.

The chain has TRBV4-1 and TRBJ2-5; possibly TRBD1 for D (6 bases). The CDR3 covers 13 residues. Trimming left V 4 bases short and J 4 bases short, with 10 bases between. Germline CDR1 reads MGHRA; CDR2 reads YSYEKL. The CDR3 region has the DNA TGCGCCAGCAGCCCACAGGGTAGAGAGACCCAGTACTTC. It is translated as CASSPQGRETQYF.

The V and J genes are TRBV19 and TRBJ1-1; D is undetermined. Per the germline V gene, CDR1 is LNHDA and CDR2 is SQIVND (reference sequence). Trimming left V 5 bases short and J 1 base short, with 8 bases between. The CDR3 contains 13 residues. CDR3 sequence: CASSVSSNTEAFF. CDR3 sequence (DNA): TGTGCCAGTAGTGTTTCGTCGAACACTGAAGCTTTCTTT.

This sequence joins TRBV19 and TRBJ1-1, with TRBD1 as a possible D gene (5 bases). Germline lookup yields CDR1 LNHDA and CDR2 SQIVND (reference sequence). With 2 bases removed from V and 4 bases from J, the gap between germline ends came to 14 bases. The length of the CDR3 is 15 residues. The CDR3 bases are TGTGCCAGTAGTATATGGCAGGGAGGGCGCACTGAAGCTTTCTTT. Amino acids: CASSIWQGGRTEAFF.

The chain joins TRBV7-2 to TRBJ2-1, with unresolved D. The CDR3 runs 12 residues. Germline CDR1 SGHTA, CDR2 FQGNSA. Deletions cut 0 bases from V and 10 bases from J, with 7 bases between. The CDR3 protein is CASSLALGEQFF. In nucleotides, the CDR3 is TGTGCCAGCAGCTTAGCGCTCGGGGAGCAGTTCTTC.

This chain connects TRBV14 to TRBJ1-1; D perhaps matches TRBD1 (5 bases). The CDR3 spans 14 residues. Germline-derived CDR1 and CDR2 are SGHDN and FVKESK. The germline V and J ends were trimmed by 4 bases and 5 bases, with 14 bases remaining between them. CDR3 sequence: CASSLGHFLTEAFF. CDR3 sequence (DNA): TGTGCCAGCAGCCTTGGACATTTTCTAACTGAAGCTTTCTTT.

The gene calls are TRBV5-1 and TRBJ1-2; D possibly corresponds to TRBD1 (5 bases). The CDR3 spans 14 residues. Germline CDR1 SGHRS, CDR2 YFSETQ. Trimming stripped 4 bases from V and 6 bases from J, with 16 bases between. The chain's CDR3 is CASSPSNQGNGYTF. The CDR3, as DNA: TGCGCCAGCAGCCCGTCAAACCAGGGTAATGGCTACACCTTC.

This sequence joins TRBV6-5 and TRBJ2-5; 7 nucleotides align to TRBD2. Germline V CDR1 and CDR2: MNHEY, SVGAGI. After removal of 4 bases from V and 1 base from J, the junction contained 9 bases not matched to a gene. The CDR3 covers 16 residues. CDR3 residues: CASSSHRLAAQETQYF. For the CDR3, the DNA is TGTGCCAGCAGTTCTCACAGGCTAGCGGCCCAAGAGACCCAGTACTTC.